This T cell receptor (beta chain) is from a study of blood T cells in healthy people across ages. In the study overall: With template switching, about one barcoded beta molecule was captured per two T cells.

The germline CDR1 and CDR2 sequences are SGHRS and YFSETQ. The germline V and J ends were trimmed by 4 bases and 0 bases, with 13 bases remaining between them. This CDR3 spans 16 amino acids. A few counts support this clonotype. Ten milliliters of peripheral blood were drawn from each donor into EDTA-treated tubes. Alongside a J-beta primer mix, a sample-barcoded 5' primer served in a second PCR lasting roughly 6 to 11 cycles. TCRdb re-analysed the 5' RACE reads in MiXCR, keeping a single row per CDR3 protein. The table lists over a million distinct CDR3 sequences, roughly 43% of them singletons, with about 4.1% in the top ten.

This TCR derives from a woman younger than 35 in good health. The specimen was blood. The chain carries TRBV5-1 and TRBJ2-2, with D possibly TRBD1 on 5 matching bases. DNA for the CDR3: TGCGCCAGCAGCCCCCAGGCAGGGCCGAACACCGGGGAGCTGTTTTTT. Its translation is CASSPQAGPNTGELFF.